This TCR beta chain was sequenced in a study of T cells after yellow fever vaccination. By 5'RACE template switching, TCR cDNA was produced, with a universal primer site and UMIs added in the process. One entry per CDR3 protein, called by TCRdb with MiXCR from the 5' RACE reads. Of approximately 330,000 distinct CDR3 sequences listed, 9.5% to 15% are singletons. Study-wide points: Faster peaking, at day 5 versus 15, marked a secondary response that was weaker.

Germline V gives CDR1 SGHVS, CDR2 FQNEAQ. The CDR3 is 15 residues long. Losses at the gene ends were 6 bases for V and 4 bases for J; bases not matched to a gene: 6. With respect to this clonotype: Its target is not known.

The specimen was CD4+ T cells sorted from PBMCs, collected 15 days after the yellow fever booster vaccination. This receptor was identified in a man aged 18-30 years who received the YFV17D yellow fever vaccine. The chain joins TRBV7-8 to TRBJ1-2; 12 nucleotides agree with TRBD1. CDR3 DNA sequence: TGTGCCAGCAGTCTACCGGGACAGGGGGCCTATGGCTACACCTTC. This translates into CASSLPGQGAYGYTF.